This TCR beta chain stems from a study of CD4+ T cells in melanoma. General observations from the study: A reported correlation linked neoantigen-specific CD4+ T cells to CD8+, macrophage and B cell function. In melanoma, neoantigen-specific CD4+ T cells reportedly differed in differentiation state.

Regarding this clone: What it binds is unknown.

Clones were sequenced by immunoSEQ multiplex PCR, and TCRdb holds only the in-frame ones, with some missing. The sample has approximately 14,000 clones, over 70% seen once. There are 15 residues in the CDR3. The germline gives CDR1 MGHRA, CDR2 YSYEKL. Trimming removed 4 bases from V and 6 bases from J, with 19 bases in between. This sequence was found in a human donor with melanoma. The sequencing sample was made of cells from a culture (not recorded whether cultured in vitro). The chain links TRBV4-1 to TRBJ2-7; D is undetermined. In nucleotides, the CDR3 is TGCGCCAGCAGCCCCCAAGTAACCGGAACCCGCGAGCAGTACTTC. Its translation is CASSPQVTGTREQYF.